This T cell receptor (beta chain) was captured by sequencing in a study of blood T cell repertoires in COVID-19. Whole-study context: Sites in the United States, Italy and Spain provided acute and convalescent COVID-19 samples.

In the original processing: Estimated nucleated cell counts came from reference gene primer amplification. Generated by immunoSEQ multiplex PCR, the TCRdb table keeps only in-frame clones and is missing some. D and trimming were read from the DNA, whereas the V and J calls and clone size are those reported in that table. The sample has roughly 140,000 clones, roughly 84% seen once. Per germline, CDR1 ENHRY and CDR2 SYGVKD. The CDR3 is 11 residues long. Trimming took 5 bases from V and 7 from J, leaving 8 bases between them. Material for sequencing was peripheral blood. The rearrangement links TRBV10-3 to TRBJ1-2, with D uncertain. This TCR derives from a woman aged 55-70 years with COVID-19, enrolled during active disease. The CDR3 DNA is TGTGCCATCAGTCTTGAGGGTGGCTACACCTTC. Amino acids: CAISLEGGYTF.